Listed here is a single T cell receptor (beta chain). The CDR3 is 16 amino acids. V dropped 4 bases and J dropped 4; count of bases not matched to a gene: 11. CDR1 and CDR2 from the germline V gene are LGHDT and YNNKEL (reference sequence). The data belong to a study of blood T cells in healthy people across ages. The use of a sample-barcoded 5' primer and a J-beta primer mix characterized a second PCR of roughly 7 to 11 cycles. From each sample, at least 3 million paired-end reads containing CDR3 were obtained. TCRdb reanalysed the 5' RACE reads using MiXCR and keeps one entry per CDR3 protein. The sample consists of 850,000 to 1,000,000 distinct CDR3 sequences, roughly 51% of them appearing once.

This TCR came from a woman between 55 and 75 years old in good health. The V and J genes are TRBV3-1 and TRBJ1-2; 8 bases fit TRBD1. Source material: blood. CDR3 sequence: CASSRAGGEIGYGYTF. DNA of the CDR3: TGTGCCAGCAGCCGGGCAGGGGGCGAAATAGGCTATGGCTACACCTTC.